The 12 T cell receptor beta chains reported below all come from one sample, sequenced in a study of blood T cell repertoires in COVID-19. Profiling relied on immunoSEQ multiplex PCR, and the TCRdb table lists in-frame clones only, not all of them. Of around 240,000 clones in the sample, around 83% were seen once. Sequenced material: peripheral blood. These receptors were obtained from a woman aged 40 to 50 who had recovered from COVID-19.

The rearrangement links TRBV11-3 to TRBJ2-1; 9 bases map to TRBD2. The germline CDR1 and CDR2 sequences are SGHNT and YENEEA. The CDR3 length is 16 residues. Trimming at V came to 0 bases and at J to 9 bases, leaving 9 bases not matched to a gene. The CDR3 sequence: CASSLEFAGGPIEQFF. The CDR3 DNA is TGTGCCAGCAGCTTAGAGTTTGCGGGGGGGCCTATTGAGCAGTTCTTC.

The V and J genes are TRBV5-1 and TRBJ2-3; TRBD2 aligns across 15 bases. This CDR3 comprises 16 residues. The germline CDR1 and CDR2 sequences are SGHRS and YFSETQ. V dropped 6 bases and J dropped 3; count of bases not matched to a gene: 5. CDR3 sequence (DNA): TGCGCCAGCACCACCGGGACTAGCGGGGGGACAGATACGCAGTATTTT. This sequence encodes CASTTGTSGGTDTQYF.

The gene calls are TRBV7-8 and TRBJ2-5; D gene ambiguous. The V gene lost 5 bases and the J gene lost 1 base, with 14 bases spanning the gap. CDR1 is SGHVS, CDR2 FQNEAQ, per germline. The length of the CDR3 is 15 residues. CDR3 sequence reads: CASSRNPQSQETQYF. The CDR3 coding sequence is TGTGCCAGCAGCCGGAACCCCCAGTCCCAAGAGACCCAGTACTTC. The complete variable domain, with remaining parts taken from reference TRBV7-8 and TRBJ2-5, reads GAGVSQSPRYKVAKRGQDVALRCDPISGHVSLFWYQQALGQGPEFLTYFQNEAQLDKSGLPSDRFFAERPEGSVSTLKIQRTQQEDSAVYLCASSRNPQSQETQYFGPGTRLLVL.

This chain's CDR3 is CASSQGLEAFF. The CDR3 DNA reads TGTGCCAGCAGTCAGGGACTCGAAGCTTTCTTT. The chain is built from TRBV6-2 or TRBV6-3 and TRBJ1-1; D is perhaps TRBD1 (5 bases). Per germline, CDR1 MNHEY and CDR2 SVGEGT. There are 11 residues in the CDR3. Trimming stripped 5 bases from V and 8 bases from J, with 9 bases between.

The CDR3 DNA sequence: TGTGCCAGCAGTTACCAGGGAGGGTATGGCTACACCTTC. It codes for CASSYQGGYGYTF. The rearrangement joins TRBV6-2 or TRBV6-3 to TRBJ1-2, with D possibly matching TRBD1 (5 bases). The CDR3 contains 13 residues. V lost 2 bases to trimming and J lost 5 bases, with 9 bases between them. CDR1 is MNHEY, CDR2 SVGEGT, per germline.

The rearrangement joins TRBV7-9 to TRBJ1-1, with TRBD1 matching 11 bases. The CDR3 sequence is 14 residues long. The J segment lost 6 bases and the V segment lost 4 bases, leaving 4 bases of the junction unmatched. CDR1 and CDR2 from the germline V gene are SEHNR and FQNEAQ (reference sequence). This CDR3 is CASSSGDRGAEAFF. The CDR3 nucleotides are TGTGCCAGCAGCTCCGGGGACAGGGGGGCTGAAGCTTTCTTT.

V and J are TRBV7-8 and TRBJ2-7; 8 bases align to TRBD1. The CDR3 has 15 residues. The trim removed 0 bases at V and 3 bases at J, leaving 4 bases unmatched. Germline V gives CDR1 SGHVS, CDR2 FQNEAQ. The CDR3 nucleotides are TGTGCCAGCAGCTTAGCGCGCGGACAGGGCTACGAGCAGTACTTC. Amino acids: CASSLARGQGYEQYF.

The V call is TRBV19, the J call TRBJ1-2; TRBD1 aligns across 8 bases. From germline, CDR1 is LNHDA and CDR2 SQIVND (reference sequence). The CDR3 has 16 amino acids. Trimming took 3 bases from V and 6 from J; bases not matched to a gene: 12. This chain's CDR3 is CASSISRGRDQHGYTF. The CDR3 nucleotides are TGTGCCAGTAGTATTAGCAGGGGGCGCGATCAGCATGGCTACACCTTC.

This chain links TRBV18 with TRBJ1-4; tentatively, D is TRBD1 (5 bases). V was clipped by 1 base and J by 8 bases, with 11 bases between them. Per germline, CDR1 KGHSH and CDR2 LQKENI. The CDR3 runs 14 residues. The CDR3 DNA sequence: TGTGCCAGCTCACCACAGGCTGGGGGGGAAAAACTGTTTTTT. Protein sequence: CASSPQAGGEKLFF. The whole variable domain, remainder taken from reference TRBV18 and TRBJ1-4, is NAGVMQNPRHLVRRRGQEARLRCSPMKGHSHVYWYRQLPEEGLKFMVYLQKENIIDESGMPKERFSAEFPKEGPSILRIQQVVRGDSAAYFCASSPQAGGEKLFFGSGTQLSVL.

The chain combines TRBV21-1 with TRBJ1-6. TRBV21-1 is a pseudogene locus. This CDR3 region has 19 residues. CDR3 sequence (DNA): TGTGCCACAACCTATGGGGGGGTCATTGCCCTCCTGGATAATTCACCCCTCCACTTT. Its translation: CATTYGGVIALLDNSPLHF.

V is TRBV7-8 and J is TRBJ1-4, with 7 bases aligning to TRBD1. J gave up 4 bases and V 7 bases, and 12 bases lay outside the gene matches. CDR3 size: 16 residues. Germline values: CDR1 SGHVS, CDR2 FQNEAQ. The CDR3 nucleotides are TGTGCCAGCACCCGTCGGGGAGACAGGGATAATGAAAAACTGTTTTTT. Translating gives CASTRRGDRDNEKLFF. Combining the CDR3 with reference TRBV7-8 and TRBJ1-4 gives the whole variable domain GAGVSQSPRYKVAKRGQDVALRCDPISGHVSLFWYQQALGQGPEFLTYFQNEAQLDKSGLPSDRFFAERPEGSVSTLKIQRTQQEDSAVYLCASTRRGDRDNEKLFFGSGTQLSVL.

The rearrangement uses TRBV3-1 (or the pseudogene TRBV3-2) and TRBJ1-6; 8 bases fit TRBD1. In germline, CDR1 is LGHDT, CDR2 YNNKEL (reference sequence). The CDR3 is 15 residues long. Losses at the gene ends were 4 bases for V and 5 bases for J; bases not matched to a gene: 4. The CDR3 region has the DNA TGTGCCAGCAGCCCTACGGGACAGGATAATTCACCCCTCCACTTT. Encoded protein: CASSPTGQDNSPLHF.